The 8 T cell receptor beta chains listed next were all sequenced from one sample in a study of spatial heterogeneity in lung cancer. General study points: Counts of expanded alpha and beta TCRs within tumors tracked the tumor nonsynonymous mutation count.

Time point indicated: sample taken at primary tumor resection. TCRdb analysed the 5' RACE reads with MiXCR anew, one entry per CDR3 protein. The table records roughly 16,000 distinct CDR3 sequences, under 8% of them present only once. These receptors' antigens are unknown. The sequences come from lung tumor tissue, collected at surgery. The source of these receptors is a male donor with early-stage non-small cell lung cancer.

This clonotype was recorded at least ten times. A library prepared for alpha chains yielded this beta chain as an off-target read; its size is of little meaning. V and J are TRBV7-3 and TRBJ2-5; TRBD2 matches 10 bases. There are 16 residues in the CDR3. CDR1 and CDR2 from the germline V gene are SGHTA and FQGTGA. After removal of 5 bases from V and 0 bases from J, the junction contained 6 bases not matched to a gene. The CDR3 loop reads CASSPRTSGYQETQYF. CDR3 in DNA: TGTGCCAGCAGCCCCAGGACTAGCGGTTACCAAGAGACCCAGTACTTC.

This clonotype was picked up many times. With the library built for alpha chains, this beta chain is off target and its frequency is not meaningful. This sequence joins TRBV7-2 and TRBJ1-2; TRBD1 matches at 9 bases. The CDR3 extends over 14 amino acids. CDR1 SGHTA and CDR2 FQGNSA come from the germline V gene. Trimming removed 5 bases from V and 5 bases from J; junction bases left unmatched: 6. The CDR3 protein is CASSAGQGGYGYTF. In DNA, the CDR3 is TGTGCCAGCAGCGCGGGACAGGGAGGGTATGGCTACACCTTC.

This clonotype was seen repeatedly, ten times or more. This beta chain came through as a stray read in a library set up for alpha chains, and its size says little. V usage is TRBV7-9 and J usage is TRBJ2-1; the D is unclear. The CDR3 runs 16 residues. V gave up 6 bases and J gave up 0 bases, with 15 bases separating them. CDR1 is SEHNR, CDR2 FQNEAQ, per germline (reference sequence). The CDR3, as DNA: TGTGCCAGCAGTCCTCGGGCCCTCAGCTCCTACAATGAGCAGTTCTTC. It encodes CASSPRALSSYNEQFF.

In this sample, this clonotype turned up many times. Since the library was made to target alpha chains, this beta chain is a stray read and its abundance is not meaningful. The chain joins TRBV29-1 to TRBJ2-6; tentatively, D is TRBD1 (5 bases). The CDR3 is made up of 16 amino acids. Germline values: CDR1 SQVTM, CDR2 ANQGSEA. The CDR3 DNA follows: TGCAGAACAAGGGGTCTTCTGGTGAGTGGGGCCAACGTCCTGACTTTC. Translating gives CRTRGLLVSGANVLTF.

This clonotype has ten or more counts. Because the library targeted alpha chains, this beta chain is an off-target read whose size means little. The V call is TRBV5-1, the J call TRBJ2-3, with 7 bases matching TRBD1. V dropped 4 bases and J dropped 1; count of bases not matched to a gene: 3. The CDR3 extends over 14 amino acids. Germline CDR1 SGHRS, CDR2 YFSETQ. The CDR3 here is CASSTGQGTDTQYF. CDR3 sequence (DNA): TGCGCCAGCAGCACTGGACAGGGCACAGATACGCAGTATTTT.

In this sample, this clonotype turned up a few times. This beta chain is an off-target read within a library intended for alpha chains, so its frequency means little. The chain employs TRBV5-3 and TRBJ2-1; maybe TRBD2 (5 bases). TRBV5-3 has ORF status, its function being uncertain. The CDR3 totals 16 residues. V was clipped by 1 base and J by 2 bases, with 13 bases between them. CDR3 sequence reads: CARSLRVGVAYNEQFF. The CDR3, as DNA: TGTGCCAGAAGCTTGAGGGTCGGGGTTGCCTACAATGAGCAGTTCTTC.

In this sample, this clonotype turned up many times. Being off target in a library aimed at alpha chains, this beta chain has a size of little meaning. The chain employs TRBV11-2 and TRBJ1-1; D gene unclear. Trimming removed 5 bases from V and 4 bases from J, with 11 bases in between. Germline CDR1 SGHAT, CDR2 FQNNGV. The CDR3 is 13 amino acids. As DNA, the CDR3 is TGTGCCAGCAGCCGAGCCGGCCCCACTGAAGCTTTCTTT. Protein: CASSRAGPTEAFF.

This clonotype has only a few counts. In a library made to pick up alpha chains, this beta chain is a stray read with a size that means little. This sequence joins TRBV20-1 and TRBJ1-4; unclear D gene. V was pared by 5 bases and J by 8 bases, with 9 bases between. Germline lookup yields CDR1 DFQATT and CDR2 SNEGSKA (reference sequence). The CDR3 is 11 amino acids. The CDR3 protein is CSAFSGEKLFF. For the CDR3, the DNA is TGCAGTGCTTTCTCCGGGGAAAAACTGTTTTTT.